This T cell receptor beta chain was found in a study of cytomegalovirus exposure and HLA in healthy donors (dated by TCRdb to about 2017). For context, the study as a whole: An earlier analysis of more than 550 of the donors reported approximately 260 Gb of sequence data and 95 million to 140 million unique TCR beta sequences obtained from roughly 180 million T cells. An earlier analysis of nearly 600 of the donors applied high-throughput TCR beta sequencing to assess whether each TCR beta V gene segment acted as functional or pseudogenic. The study profiled the T cell repertoires of some 610 subjects by immunosequencing and related them to cytomegalovirus serostatus. A separate validation cohort of roughly 130 different subjects was used in addition to the roughly 640-subject first cohort. The number of donors typed differed by locus, with roughly 620-630 for A, B, C, DRB1 and DQB1, over 500 for DQA1, 606 for DPA1, and some 470 for DPB1. The genetic ancestry cluster associated with self-reported Caucasian donors included about four fifths of the roughly 360 genotyped donors. The study aimed to test whether cataloging public T cell receptors could reveal signatures of past pathogen exposure. Alongside the repertoire data, information on donor age, sex, ethnicity and CMV serostatus was compiled. Every repertoire in the discovery cohort had been generated on one and the same sequencing platform. A later analysis re-examined previously published TCR beta repertoires from just over 650 donors and added high-resolution HLA genotyping to investigate patterns of TCR occurrence. Rather than using new phenotypic data, the later analysis identified candidate immune exposures from TCR beta sequences and from how often those sequences occurred across donors. A handful of DR-DQ haplotypes were handled as single units for association and clustering because linkage in the cohort was strong. An early release that covered roughly 600 HLA-typed donors contained 300 to 350 gigabases of sequencing data and 65 million to 100 million unique TCR sequences. Genome-wide SNP genotypes for about three fifths of the roughly 670 donors were used in a later genetic analysis, which treated that subset as a discovery cohort. Across some 400 genotyped donors of the cohort, an average of about 250,000 unique TCR beta nucleotide sequences per donor were sequenced, and 15% to 20% of those sequences were non-productive. Class I and class II HLA loci were covered by the typing at four-digit resolution. The study combined high-throughput TCR immunosequencing, statistical association of individual TCRs with disease status, and machine learning to predict cytomegalovirus infection status. Study-wide findings and limitations: Roughly uniform sequencing depth across donors was assumed in presence/absence analyses, although this assumption may not hold. Seventeen rarely observed V segments, including chromosome 9 orphons, were excluded from the earlier analysis of about 600 of the donors because counts were too low. In a later analysis, TCR association rates were found to vary across HLA loci, with the most associated TCRs seen for DRB1 alleles and the fewest for HLA-C alleles. A further reported finding was that TCR beta sequences accurately predicted the HLA-A and HLA-B alleles for most subjects in the first cohort. A later analysis found that HLA-associated TCR beta chains were more clonally expanded and had lower generation probabilities than equally common non-associated chains. Because the 87-base-pair reads could not distinguish some IMGT-functional V segments, including TRBV6-2 and TRBV6-3, those segments were excluded. In a later genetic analysis, a missense DCLRE1C variant was associated with V-gene and J-gene trimming of TCR beta chains, and the association was replicated in an independent cohort. According to the authors, the approach could potentially be generalized to other disease states and immunological phenotypes. A total of 150 to 200 TCR beta chains were listed by the study as associated with cytomegalovirus. A later analysis found that most CMV-associated TCR beta chains appeared HLA-restricted, with HLA associations seemingly driven largely by CMV exposure. In both the original and validation cohorts, the classifier was reported to diagnose cytomegalovirus status with high specificity and sensitivity. A later analysis associated 17,000 or so TCR beta sequences with specific HLA alleles at a false discovery rate of 0.05. An earlier analysis of roughly 570 of the donors showed that most TCR beta V segments appeared in productive rearrangements either about 87% or about 30% of the time, which broadly matched IMGT annotations. Linkage disequilibrium might explain the correlated functional status among segregating V segments, but an unknown experimental factor could not be ruled out. In a later analysis, several top co-occurrence clusters were reported to appear linked to parvovirus B19, influenza, CMV and Epstein-Barr virus. Only TCR beta chains were sequenced in this cohort, and the absence of alpha or paired-chain data limited detectable features. In vitro tests confirmed that a few of the cytomegalovirus-associated TCR beta chains recognize cytomegalovirus antigens. Immune exposure information for the cohort was limited to CMV serostatus. A cluster of highly shared sequence variants was judged likely to be a technical artifact of the sequencing pipeline. Because HLA typing was missing for some donors at each locus, association tests included only the typed subset. A later genetic analysis reported fewer N-insertions in productive TCRs among donors in an Asian-associated ancestry cluster than the approximately 670-donor mean. Assigning TCR associations to individual alleles was difficult when HLA alleles, especially DR and DQ, strongly co-occurred. While some public TCRs were present in many individuals, most TCR sequences turned up only very rarely across donors.

In total, around 600 healthy bone marrow donors made up the cohort. At the time of sampling, all cohort members were nominally healthy, though unrecorded immune exposures were likely present. The donor tested CMV seropositive and was one of the 289 seropositive cohort members. Every donor gave a peripheral blood sample, and the peripheral blood mononuclear cells from that sample were used for TCR beta sequencing. The Qiagen DNeasy Blood Extraction Kit was used to extract genomic DNA from the blood cell samples. CDR1 PRHDT and CDR2 FYEKMQ are derived from the germline V gene (reference sequence). The CDR3 goes from the cysteine to the phenylalanine over 14 residues. Only the CDR3 DNA stays, 42 bases, in frame from base 1. The library came from the immunoSEQ multiplex PCR assay. The multiplex PCR relied on a mix of 60 forward primers for TCR Vbeta segments and 13 reverse primers for TCR Jbeta segments. A multiplex PCR assay on genomic DNA amplified the CDR3 region of rearranged TCR beta genes. The Illumina HiSeq System was used to sequence the amplified TCR beta libraries as 87-base-pair reads. The authors' pipeline ran thus. A later analysis counted about 82 million unique TCR beta chains across the 666 repertoires, and 10 million to 12 million of these chains were shared by at least two donors. Raw reads were error-corrected and collapsed into unique sequences by a nearest-neighbor algorithm in which closely related sequences were merged to remove PCR and sequencing errors. CDR3 sequences were aligned to IMGT reference sequences to assign V, D and J gene segments. For a sequence to be retained, a match of at least six nucleotides to both a V gene segment and a J gene segment was required. Rearrangements were called productive when the CDR3 lacked stop codons and stayed in frame with V and J; all others were non-productive. CDR3 was defined by IMGT convention, running from the second conserved V-encoded cysteine to the conserved J-encoded phenylalanine. In an earlier analysis of roughly 610 of the donors, sequences lacking an unambiguous match to a single V gene segment were excluded. An earlier analysis of several hundred of the donors called V segments functional above 56.7% productive rearrangements and segregating when the between-donor standard deviation exceeded 5%. A statistical classification framework was built for diagnosing cytomegalovirus status from the catalog of TCR beta chain sequences. V and J gene assignment, in a later analysis, came from comparing TCR nucleotide sequences with IMGT/GENE-DB human TR gene sequences. The TCRdist pipeline was used in a later analysis to assign CDR3 sequences and most-parsimonious VDJ recombination scenarios. A later analysis defined each TCR beta chain by its CDR3 amino acid sequence plus V-gene family, and excluded reads lacking a unique V-gene family. To address suspected cross-contamination and a sequencing artifact, a later analysis removed some 620 highly shared, low-generation-probability nucleotide sequences. For each public chain, a later analysis derived a clonal expansion index from normalized ranks of inferred template counts within each repertoire. A later analysis computed generation probabilities with a VDJ recombination model fitted to out-of-frame rearrangements, and checked the results against IGoR. A later analysis scored TCR-TCR, TCR-HLA and TCR-CMV co-occurrence with hypergeometric tests, applying a repertoire-size bias correction to TCR pairs. A later analysis estimated false discovery rates by permuting HLA or CMV assignments 20 times. In a later analysis, co-occurring TCRs were grouped using DBSCAN, and TCRdist sequence similarity was added for clustering within HLA-allele-positive subsets. For co-occurrence clustering, repertoires with fewer than 30,000 or more than 120,000 public chains were excluded, along with about five repertoires with anomalous nucleotide sharing. TCRdb mirrors the immuneACCESS table, restricted to in-frame sequences. Some clones are absent from its copies; in checked studies, under half trace to an unresolved V gene, and the reason for the others is unknown. D and trimming come from the DNA, and the V and J calls and clone size come from that table. A total of 200,000 to 250,000 clones appear in this sample, approximately 82% of them only once. The ten largest clonotypes hold roughly 7.4% of the sample.

Note on this clone: Its antigen specificity is not known. At one boundary the junction diverges from the germline segment, which might be a read error.

The V and J genes are TRBV13 and TRBJ2-7; a tentative D match to TRBD2 spans 6 bases. Input material: PBMCs. This receptor was identified in an older woman in good health and CMV-seropositive. The sequence in DNA is TGTGCCAGCAGCATAGGAGGGGTCAAGGACGAGCAGTACTTC. Its protein is CASSIGGVKDEQYF.